These 12 T cell receptor beta chains came from one sample sequenced in a study of control samples from healthy donors and cancer patients. TCRdb's copy holds only in-frame clones and misses some; the assay was immunoSEQ multiplex PCR. This sample has 150,000 to 200,000 clones, with about nine tenths found just once. Specimen: blood. These receptors were collected from a woman aged 25-40 years in good health.

This clone was seen just once. V usage is TRBV5-1 and J usage is TRBJ2-3; 14 nucleotides agree with TRBD2. V dropped 5 bases and J dropped 2; count of bases not matched to a gene: 1. The CDR3 is made up of 15 amino acids. Per germline, CDR1 SGHRS and CDR2 YFSETQ. CDR3 protein: CASRTSGRATDTQYF. The DNA for the CDR3 is TGCGCCAGCAGGACTAGCGGGAGGGCCACAGATACGCAGTATTTT.

This CDR3 reads CASSPGPYNSPLHF. The CDR3 DNA reads TGTGCCAGCAGCCCGGGACCCTATAATTCACCCCTCCACTTT. This chain connects TRBV6-5 to TRBJ1-6; D may be TRBD1 (5 bases). This CDR3 has 14 residues. Between the trimmed V and J ends, which lost 6 bases and 2 bases, there was a span of 8 bases. The germline gives CDR1 MNHEY, CDR2 SVGAGI.

The CDR3 bases are TGCAGCGTTGAAGATCGGACTAGCGGGATCGGTACGCAGTATTTT. Residues: CSVEDRTSGIGTQYF. The J gene is TRBJ2-3, the V gene TRBV29-1; 12 nucleotides match TRBD2. Losses at the gene ends were 0 bases for V and 8 bases for J; bases not matched to a gene: 6. Germline loops: CDR1 SQVTM, CDR2 ANQGSEA. This CDR3 has 15 residues.

This clone showed up just once. The V gene is TRBV6-1, the J gene TRBJ1-1; no clear D. The V gene's germline CDR1 is MNHNS and CDR2 SASEGT. The CDR3 has 13 amino acids. Trimming cost V 2 bases and J 0 bases, with 4 bases left between them. In DNA form, the CDR3 reads TGTGCCAGCAGTGAACAGGTGAACACTGAAGCTTTCTTT. Protein: CASSEQVNTEAFF.

As to this clone: Other DNA sequences within the sample encode an identical CDR3. This chain joins TRBV5-1 and TRBJ2-3; possibly TRBD2 for D (6 bases). Germline CDR1 and CDR2: SGHRS and YFSETQ. This CDR3 region has 14 residues. Trimming stripped 4 bases from V and 0 bases from J, with 9 bases between. The CDR3 spells CASSPGTSTDTQYF. CDR3 coding DNA: TGCGCCAGCAGCCCCGGGACTAGCACAGATACGCAGTATTTT.

This clone was observed once. The chain couples TRBV24-1 to TRBJ2-2; D remains ambiguous. The CDR3 extends over 16 amino acids. From germline, CDR1 is KGHDR and CDR2 SFDVKD. V was trimmed by 0 bases and J by 2 bases, leaving 9 bases between them. CDR3: CATSDLDWPNTGELFF. The CDR3 DNA reads as TGTGCCACCAGTGATTTGGACTGGCCAAACACCGGGGAGCTGTTTTTT.

This chain uses TRBV5-6 with TRBJ2-1; D is perhaps TRBD2 (5 bases). Germline V gene sequence: CDR1 SGHDT, CDR2 YYEEEE. V was pared by 2 bases and J by 0 bases, with 9 bases between. CDR3 length: 15 amino acids. The CDR3 nucleotides are TGTGCCAGCAGCTTCCGGGGTAGCTCCTACAATGAGCAGTTCTTC. Its protein is CASSFRGSSYNEQFF.

The chain uses TRBV11-2 and TRBJ2-3, with 9 bases that match TRBD1. This CDR3 comprises 15 residues. Germline assignment: CDR1 SGHAT and CDR2 FQNNGV. The V segment lost 3 bases and the J segment 1 base; nucleotides outside the gene matches: 2. The CDR3 spells CASSLRTGGTDTQYF. The CDR3 DNA follows: TGTGCCAGCAGCTTGCGGACAGGGGGCACAGATACGCAGTATTTT.

The CDR3 protein is CASRTQGGLAKNIQYF. DNA for the CDR3: TGTGCCAGCAGAACCCAGGGGGGCCTAGCCAAAAACATTCAGTACTTC. The rearrangement uses TRBV2 and TRBJ2-4; D is perhaps TRBD1 (7 bases). The CDR3 is 16 residues long. The V gene lost 6 bases and the J gene lost 0 bases, with 15 bases spanning the gap. Germline lookup yields CDR1 SNHLY and CDR2 FYNNEI.

V and J are TRBV5-1 and TRBJ1-2; possible D gene TRBD1, 5 bases. This CDR3 region has 15 residues. Germline CDR1 reads SGHRS; CDR2 reads YFSETQ. Between the trimmed V and J ends, which lost 0 bases and 5 bases, there was a span of 14 bases. The CDR3 region is CASSLEPGVGYGYTF. As DNA, the CDR3 is TGCGCCAGCAGCTTGGAACCGGGGGTGGGATATGGCTACACCTTC.

The chain combines TRBV21-1 with TRBJ2-4. TRBV21-1 is given as a pseudogene. The CDR3 runs 12 residues. The CDR3: CASRYTKNIQYF. CDR3 nucleotide sequence: TGTGCCAGTAGATACACCAAAAACATTCAGTACTTC.

This clone was detected a few times. The rearrangement uses TRBV7-9 and TRBJ2-7, with TRBD2 matching 7 bases. Germline V gene lookup returns CDR1 SEHNR and CDR2 FQNEAQ (reference sequence). CDR3 size: 16 residues. J lost 0 bases, V lost 1 base, and 6 bases had no gene match. CDR3 sequence (DNA): TGTGCCAGCAGCTTAGAGTGGCGGGAGAGCTCCTACGAGCAGTACTTC. It yields the protein CASSLEWRESSYEQYF.